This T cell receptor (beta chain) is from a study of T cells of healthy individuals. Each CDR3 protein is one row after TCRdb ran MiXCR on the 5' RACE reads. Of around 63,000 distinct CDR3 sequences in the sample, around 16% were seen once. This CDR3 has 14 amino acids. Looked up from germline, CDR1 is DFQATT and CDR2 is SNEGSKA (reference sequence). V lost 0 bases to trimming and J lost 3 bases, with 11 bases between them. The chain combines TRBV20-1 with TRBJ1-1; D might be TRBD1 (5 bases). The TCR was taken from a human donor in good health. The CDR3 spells CSARDFLTDTEAFF. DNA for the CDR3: TGCAGTGCTAGAGATTTTCTGACAGACACTGAAGCTTTCTTT.